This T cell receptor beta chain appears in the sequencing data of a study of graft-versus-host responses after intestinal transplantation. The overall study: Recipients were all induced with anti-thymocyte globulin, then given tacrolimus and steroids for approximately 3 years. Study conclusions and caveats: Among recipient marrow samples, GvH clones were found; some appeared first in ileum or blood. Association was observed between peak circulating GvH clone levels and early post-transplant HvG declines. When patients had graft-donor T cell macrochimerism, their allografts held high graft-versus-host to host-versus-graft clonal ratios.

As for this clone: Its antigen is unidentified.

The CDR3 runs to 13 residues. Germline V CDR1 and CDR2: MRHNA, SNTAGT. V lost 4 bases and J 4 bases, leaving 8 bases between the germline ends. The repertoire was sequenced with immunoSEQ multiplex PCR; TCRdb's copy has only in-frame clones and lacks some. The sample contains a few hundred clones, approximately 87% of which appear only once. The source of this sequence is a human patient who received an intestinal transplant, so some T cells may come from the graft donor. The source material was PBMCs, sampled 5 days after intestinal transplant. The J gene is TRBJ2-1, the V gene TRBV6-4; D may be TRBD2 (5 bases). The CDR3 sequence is CASSASSYNEQFF. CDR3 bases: TGTGCCAGCAGTGCTAGCAGTTACAATGAGCAGTTCTTC.